The present T cell receptor beta chain was sequenced within a study of blood T cell repertoires in COVID-19. Participants had their cohort set by participant-reported clinical history. The CDR3 sequence is 16 residues long. V was clipped by 4 bases and J by 3 bases; unmatched bases: 10. CDR1 and CDR2 (germline): SGHNT, YYREEE (reference sequence). Sequencing was performed with immunoSEQ multiplex PCR; in TCRdb, only in-frame clones are kept and a portion is missing. The sample contains about 240,000 clones, around 86% of which appear only once. This sequence was found in a woman between 35 and 50 years old with acute COVID-19. The material sequenced was PBMCs or T cells enriched from blood (not recorded which). This rearrangement joins TRBV5-4 to TRBJ2-7, with 10 bases lining up with TRBD2. The DNA of the CDR3 is TGTGCCAGCAGCGTTTCTAGCGGGAGCCCCCACTACGAGCAGTACTTC. It is translated as CASSVSSGSPHYEQYF.